A selection of T cell receptor beta chains follows, all from one sample in a study of T cells in Graves' hyperthyroidism and ophthalmopathy. Each CDR3 protein gets one entry after TCRdb re-called the multiplex PCR reads with MiXCR. The repertoire holds fewer than 650,000 distinct CDR3 sequences, with about 14% as singletons. Source material: blood. These receptors all come from a woman aged 18-30 years with Graves' ophthalmopathy. The CDR3 runs from the conserved cysteine through the conserved F or W. A D gene is named only where the DNA matches it firmly. Not every row has a clone size; where given, it reads once, few, many or a size class.

D gene: .; J gene: TRBJ2-5; V gene: TRBV4-1; clone size: few; CDR3 DNA: TGCGCCAGCAGCCAGGCCTGGTTGGTTCAGGGAATAGGGGAGACCCAGTACTTC; CDR3 protein: CASSQAWLVQGIGETQYF
D gene: TRBD1; J gene: TRBJ2-3; V gene: TRBV28; clone size: many; CDR3 DNA: TGTGCCAGCAGTTTGGGACAGGGGGCTGCAGATACGCAGTATTTT; CDR3 protein: CASSLGQGAADTQYF
D gene: TRBD1; J gene: TRBJ1-1; V gene: TRBV12-3/TRBV12-4; clone size: .; CDR3 DNA: TGTGCCAGCAGTTTGGGGACAGACAGCGGGACTGAAGCTTTCTTT; CDR3 protein: CASSLGTDSGTEAFF
D gene: TRBD2; J gene: TRBJ2-2; V gene: TRBV27; clone size: many; CDR3 DNA: TGTGCCAGCAGTTTACGTTCTCCTCGACTAGCGACCGGGGAGCTGTTTTTT; CDR3 protein: CASSLRSPRLATGELFF
D gene: .; J gene: TRBJ1-1; V gene: TRBV9; clone size: .; CDR3 DNA: TGTGCCAGCAGCCCCGGAAACAGGGCTGAAGCTTTCTTT; CDR3 protein: CASSPGNRAEAFF
D gene: .; J gene: TRBJ2-5; V gene: TRBV12-3/TRBV12-4; clone size: many; CDR3 DNA: TGTGCCAGCAGTTTTGGCTACCAAGAGACCCAGTACTTC; CDR3 protein: CASSFGYQETQYF
D gene: .; J gene: TRBJ2-5; V gene: TRBV5-1; clone size: many; CDR3 DNA: TGCGCCAGCAGCTTGGCGGGGAGGGGGAAGGAGACCCAGTACTTC; CDR3 protein: CASSLAGRGKETQYF
D gene: TRBD2; J gene: TRBJ2-3; V gene: TRBV4-3; clone size: many; CDR3 DNA: TGCGCCAGCAGCCAAGGGGAGGGATTCACAGATACGCAGTATTTT; CDR3 protein: CASSQGEGFTDTQYF
D gene: TRBD1; J gene: TRBJ1-2; V gene: TRBV30; clone size: .; CDR3 DNA: TGTGCCTGGAGTTCCCGAGTACAGGGGATTTCCTTCTATGGCTACACCTTC; CDR3 protein: CAWSSRVQGISFYGYTF
D gene: TRBD1; J gene: TRBJ1-1; V gene: TRBV2; clone size: many; CDR3 DNA: TGTGCCAGCGGCCCTAGGACAGGGATCCCTGAAGCTTTCTTT; CDR3 protein: CASGPRTGIPEAFF
D gene: TRBD1; J gene: TRBJ2-5; V gene: TRBV24-1; clone size: many; CDR3 DNA: TGTGCCACCAGTACGCCGGGACAGGGCTGGGAGACCCAGTACTTC; CDR3 protein: CATSTPGQGWETQYF
D gene: .; J gene: TRBJ1-2; V gene: TRBV29-1; clone size: .; CDR3 DNA: TGCAGCGTTGAAGATCTTCGTGAAGGCTACACCTTC; CDR3 protein: CSVEDLREGYTF
D gene: .; J gene: TRBJ2-7; V gene: TRBV11-3; clone size: many; CDR3 DNA: TGTGCCAGCAGCTTAGTAGGGGGCTCCTACGAGCAGTACTTC; CDR3 protein: CASSLVGGSYEQYF
D gene: .; J gene: TRBJ1-1; V gene: TRBV27; clone size: few; CDR3 DNA: TGTGCCGGCAGTTCGCCGGGACGGGGAACTGAAGCTTTCTTT; CDR3 protein: CAGSSPGRGTEAFF